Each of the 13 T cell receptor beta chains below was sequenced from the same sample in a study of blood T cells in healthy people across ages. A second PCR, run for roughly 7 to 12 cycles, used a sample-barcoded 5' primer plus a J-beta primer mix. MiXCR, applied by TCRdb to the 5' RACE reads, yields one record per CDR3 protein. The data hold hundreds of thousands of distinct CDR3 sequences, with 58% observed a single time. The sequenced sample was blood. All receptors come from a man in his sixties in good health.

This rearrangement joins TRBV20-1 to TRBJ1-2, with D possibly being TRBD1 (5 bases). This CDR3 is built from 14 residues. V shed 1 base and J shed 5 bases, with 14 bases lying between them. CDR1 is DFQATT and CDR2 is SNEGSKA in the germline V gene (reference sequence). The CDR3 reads CSARGGVDVYGYTF. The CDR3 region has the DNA TGCAGTGCTAGAGGGGGGGTAGACGTGTATGGCTACACCTTC.

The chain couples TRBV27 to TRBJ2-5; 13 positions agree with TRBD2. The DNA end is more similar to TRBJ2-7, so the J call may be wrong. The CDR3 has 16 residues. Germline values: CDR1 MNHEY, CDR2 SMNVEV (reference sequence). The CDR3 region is CASSPRTSGGYYEQYF. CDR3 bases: TGTGCCAGCAGTCCCCGGACTAGCGGGGGCTATTACGAGCAGTACTTC.

The CDR3 nucleotides are TGTGCCAGCAGCCCCCAGGCAGGGCCTGTCCAAGAGACCCAGTACTTC. It codes for CASSPQAGPVQETQYF. This chain links TRBV7-2 with TRBJ2-5, with D perhaps matching TRBD1 (5 bases). Germline V gene sequence: CDR1 SGHTA, CDR2 FQGNSA. There are 16 residues in the CDR3. V dropped 5 bases and J dropped 1 base, with 17 bases sitting between them.

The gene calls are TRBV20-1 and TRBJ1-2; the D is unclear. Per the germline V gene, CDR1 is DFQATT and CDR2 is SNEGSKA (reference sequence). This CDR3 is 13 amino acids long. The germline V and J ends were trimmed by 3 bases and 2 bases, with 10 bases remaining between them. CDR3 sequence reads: CSARVASNYGYTF. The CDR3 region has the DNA TGCAGTGCTAGGGTGGCCAGCAACTATGGCTACACCTTC.

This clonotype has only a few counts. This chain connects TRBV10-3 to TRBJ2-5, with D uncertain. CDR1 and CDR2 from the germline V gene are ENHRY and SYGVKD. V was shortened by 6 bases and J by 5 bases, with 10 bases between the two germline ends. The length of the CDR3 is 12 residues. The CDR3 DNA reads TGTGCCATCAGCCCATTGGGGGAGACCCAGTACTTC. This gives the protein CAISPLGETQYF.

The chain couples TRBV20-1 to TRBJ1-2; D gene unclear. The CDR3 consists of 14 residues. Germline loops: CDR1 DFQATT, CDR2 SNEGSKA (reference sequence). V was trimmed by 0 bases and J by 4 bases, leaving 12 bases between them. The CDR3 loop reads CSARDLAGPYGYTF. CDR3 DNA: TGCAGTGCTAGAGATCTGGCAGGCCCCTATGGCTACACCTTC.

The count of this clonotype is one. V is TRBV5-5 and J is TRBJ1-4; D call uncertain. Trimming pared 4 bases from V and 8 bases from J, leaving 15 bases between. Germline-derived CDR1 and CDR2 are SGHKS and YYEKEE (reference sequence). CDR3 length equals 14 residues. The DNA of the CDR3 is TGTGCCAGCAGCCGTTCAGGATCGGGCGAAAAACTGTTTTTT. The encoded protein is CASSRSGSGEKLFF.

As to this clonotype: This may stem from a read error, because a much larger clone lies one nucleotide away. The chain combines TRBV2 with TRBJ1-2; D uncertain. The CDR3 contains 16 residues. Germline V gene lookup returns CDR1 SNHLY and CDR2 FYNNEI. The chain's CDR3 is CASSEWGRDSGYGYNF. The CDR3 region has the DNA TGTGCCAGCAGTGAATGGGGTAGGGATAGTGGCTATGGCTACAACTTC.

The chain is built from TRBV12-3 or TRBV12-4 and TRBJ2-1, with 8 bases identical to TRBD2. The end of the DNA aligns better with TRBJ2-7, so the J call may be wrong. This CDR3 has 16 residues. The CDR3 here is CASSLGGGTSYNEQYF. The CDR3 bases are TGTGCCAGCAGTTTGGGCGGGGGGACCTCCTACAATGAGCAGTACTTC.

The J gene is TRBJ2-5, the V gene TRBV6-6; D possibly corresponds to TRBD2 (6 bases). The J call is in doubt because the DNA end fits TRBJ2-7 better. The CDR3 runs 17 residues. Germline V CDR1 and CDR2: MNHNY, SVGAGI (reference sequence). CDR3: CASSYPTWRGQPPEQYF. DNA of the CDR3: TGTGCCAGCAGTTACCCAACTTGGCGGGGTCAGCCTCCCGAGCAGTACTTC.

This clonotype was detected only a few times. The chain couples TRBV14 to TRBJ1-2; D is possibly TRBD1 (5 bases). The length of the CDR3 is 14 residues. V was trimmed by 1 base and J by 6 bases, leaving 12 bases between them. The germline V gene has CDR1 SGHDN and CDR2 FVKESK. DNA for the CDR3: TGTGCCAGCAGCCAAGCCCCAGGGTTCCATGGCTACACCTTC. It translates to CASSQAPGFHGYTF.

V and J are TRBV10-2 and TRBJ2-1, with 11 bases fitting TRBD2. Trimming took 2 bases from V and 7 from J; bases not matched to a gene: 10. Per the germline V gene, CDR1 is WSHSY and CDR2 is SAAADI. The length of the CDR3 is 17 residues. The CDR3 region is CASSEPWGSGGANEQFF. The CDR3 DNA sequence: TGCGCCAGCAGTGAGCCTTGGGGTAGCGGGGGGGCTAATGAGCAGTTCTTC.

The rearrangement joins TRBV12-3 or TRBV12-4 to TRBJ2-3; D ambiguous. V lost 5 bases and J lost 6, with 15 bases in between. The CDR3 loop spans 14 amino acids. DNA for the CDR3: TGTGCCAGCAGTCAACAGACTCATCCGGATACGCAGTATTTT. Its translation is CASSQQTHPDTQYF.